This is a list of T cell receptor beta chains from one sample in a study of Graves' ophthalmopathy and Graves' hyperthyroidism. Each CDR3 protein is one row after TCRdb ran MiXCR on the multiplex PCR reads. The repertoire has around 1.1 million distinct CDR3 sequences, approximately 35% of them found once; the top ten carry 11%. The sample was peripheral blood or thyroid tissue (not recorded which). The receptors come from an adult man with Graves' hyperthyroidism. The CDR3 runs from the conserved cysteine through the conserved F or W. D genes are given only for firm matches. Rows give clone size only sometimes, using once, few, many, or a class for an expanded clone.

V	size	J	D	CDR3	DNA
TRBV29-1	NA	TRBJ2-3	TRBD1	CSVAADRGRTDTQYF	TGCAGCGTAGCTGCTGACAGGGGGCGGACAGATACGCAGTATTTT
TRBV20-1	many	TRBJ1-2	NA	CSAKSGEPGYTF	TGCAGTGCCAAGTCAGGGGAACCTGGCTACACCTTC
TRBV11-1	many	TRBJ1-3	NA	CASSNLDTIYF	TGTGCCAGCAGCAACCTGGACACCATATATTTT
TRBV7-9	once	TRBJ1-5	NA	CASRDSGISQPQHF	TGTGCCAGCAGAGATTCGGGTATAAGTCAGCCCCAGCATTTT
TRBV4-1	NA	TRBJ1-2	NA	CASSQGAILWGYTF	TGCGCCAGCAGCCAAGGGGCTATCCTGTGGGGCTACACCTTC
TRBV20-1	few	TRBJ1-2	NA	CSARTQIDGYTF	TGCAGTGCTAGAACGCAGATTGATGGCTACACCTTC
TRBV20-1	many	TRBJ2-7	NA	CSLARTALTYEQYF	TGCAGCCTTGCGAGGACAGCTCTGACCTACGAGCAGTACTTC
TRBV20-1	many	TRBJ1-2	TRBD1	CSAKWTGFNGYTF	TGCAGTGCTAAGTGGACAGGGTTCAATGGCTACACCTTC
TRBV2	NA	TRBJ2-3	NA	CASTLIRGDTDTQYF	TGTGCCAGCACCCTCATCAGGGGGGACACAGATACGCAGTATTTT
TRBV19	NA	TRBJ1-1	TRBD1	CASSIGQGNTESFF	TGTGCCAGTAGTATTGGACAGGGAAACACTGAATCTTTCTTT
TRBV2	many	TRBJ2-7	NA	CASTGAGEAYEQYF	TGTGCCAGCACGGGGGCAGGGGAAGCCTACGAGCAGTACTTC
TRBV24-1	many	TRBJ2-2	TRBD2	CATSDSLAGQVGELFF	TGTGCCACCAGTGATTCACTAGCGGGACAGGTCGGGGAGCTGTTTTTT
TRBV10-3	NA	TRBJ2-7	NA	CAITPDRAYEQYF	TGTGCCATCACCCCAGACAGAGCCTACGAGCAGTACTTC
TRBV10-3	NA	TRBJ1-2	TRBD1	CAISESDRGHGYTF	TGTGCCATCAGTGAGTCTGACAGGGGACATGGCTACACCTTC
TRBV2	NA	TRBJ2-5	TRBD2	CASSEGGKTQYF	TGTGCCAGCAGTGAGGGGGGGAAGACCCAGTACTTC
TRBV19	few	TRBJ2-2	NA	CASSIEGLDTGELFF	TGTGCCAGTAGTATAGAAGGGCTTGACACCGGGGAGCTGTTTTTT
TRBV7-2	NA	TRBJ2-7	NA	CASSKRTYEQYF	TGTGCCAGCAGCAAACGCACCTACGAGCAGTACTTC
TRBV11-2	NA	TRBJ2-2	TRBD1	CASSPGTGGLGRELFF	TGTGCCAGCAGCCCAGGGACAGGGGGACTAGGGCGGGAGCTGTTTTTT
TRBV20-1	many	TRBJ2-7	NA	CSARDASWHEQYF	TGCAGTGCTAGAGACGCTAGCTGGCACGAGCAGTACTTC
TRBV2	NA	TRBJ2-7	NA	CASSAYGLGTKPYEQYF	TGTGCCAGCAGTGCTTATGGTCTGGGGACAAAGCCCTACGAGCAGTACTTC
TRBV5-6	few	TRBJ1-4	NA	CASSLAWGGKLFF	TGTGCCAGCAGCTTGGCATGGGGTGGAAAACTGTTTTTT
TRBV7-9	few	TRBJ2-5	NA	CASGRDQETQYF	TGTGCCAGCGGCCGGGACCAAGAGACCCAGTACTTC
TRBV15	few	TRBJ2-5	NA	CATSRGRDGNQETQYF	TGTGCCACCAGCAGAGGAAGGGACGGGAACCAAGAGACCCAGTACTTC
TRBV2	many	TRBJ1-2	NA	CASSEGGGTGRLSGYTF	TGTGCCAGCAGTGAAGGGGGCGGCACAGGCCGTTTAAGTGGCTACACCTTC
TRBV25-1	many	TRBJ2-5	TRBD1	CASSEYESGQGISETQYF	TGTGCCAGCAGTGAATACGAATCGGGACAGGGAATCTCAGAGACCCAGTACTTC
TRBV20-1	NA	TRBJ1-4	TRBD1	CSSLAGGTDGEKLFF	TGCAGTTCCTTAGCGGGAGGGACAGATGGAGAAAAACTGTTTTTT
TRBV10-2	NA	TRBJ1-2	TRBD1	CASSEETGSGNTF	TGTGCCAGCAGTGAGGAGACAGGGTCCGGAAACACCTTC
TRBV19	many	TRBJ1-1	NA	CASSSRSGHLNTEAFF	TGTGCCAGTAGTTCTCGCTCGGGACACCTGAACACTGAAGCTTTCTTT
TRBV7-6	many	TRBJ1-5	NA	CASSLRGRGDQPQHF	TGTGCCAGCAGCTTAAGAGGGCGCGGGGATCAGCCCCAGCATTTT
TRBV7-9	NA	TRBJ2-5	NA	CASSPGLGGNQETQYF	TGTGCCAGCAGCCCGGGTCTCGGCGGTAACCAAGAGACCCAGTACTTC
TRBV29-1	many	TRBJ2-7	NA	CSVLSYGEQYF	TGCAGCGTTCTGTCATATGGCGAGCAGTACTTC
TRBV20-1	many	TRBJ2-7	NA	CSARSSRATYEQYF	TGCAGTGCTAGGTCTAGTCGAGCTACCTACGAGCAGTACTTC
TRBV6-6	many	TRBJ2-7	NA	CASMLRESYEQYF	TGTGCCAGCATGTTGCGGGAATCCTACGAGCAGTACTTC
TRBV5-8	many	TRBJ2-7	NA	CASSLMGGYEQYF	TGTGCCAGCAGCTTGATGGGGGGTTACGAGCAGTACTTC
TRBV5-8	few	TRBJ1-5	NA	CASSDGGVLSNQPQHF	TGTGCCAGCAGCGATGGGGGGGTCTTGAGCAATCAGCCCCAGCATTTT
TRBV7-2	NA	TRBJ2-5	NA	CASSPGPRGYQETRYF	TGTGCCAGCAGCCCTGGGCCCAGGGGATACCAAGAGACCCGGTACTTC
TRBV4-3	many	TRBJ2-7	TRBD1	CASSPAWDRDYEQYF	TGCGCCAGCAGCCCGGCCTGGGACAGGGACTACGAGCAGTACTTC
TRBV24-1	many	TRBJ1-1	TRBD1	CATSDSDRVTEAFF	TGTGCCACCAGTGATTCGGACAGGGTCACTGAAGCTTTCTTT